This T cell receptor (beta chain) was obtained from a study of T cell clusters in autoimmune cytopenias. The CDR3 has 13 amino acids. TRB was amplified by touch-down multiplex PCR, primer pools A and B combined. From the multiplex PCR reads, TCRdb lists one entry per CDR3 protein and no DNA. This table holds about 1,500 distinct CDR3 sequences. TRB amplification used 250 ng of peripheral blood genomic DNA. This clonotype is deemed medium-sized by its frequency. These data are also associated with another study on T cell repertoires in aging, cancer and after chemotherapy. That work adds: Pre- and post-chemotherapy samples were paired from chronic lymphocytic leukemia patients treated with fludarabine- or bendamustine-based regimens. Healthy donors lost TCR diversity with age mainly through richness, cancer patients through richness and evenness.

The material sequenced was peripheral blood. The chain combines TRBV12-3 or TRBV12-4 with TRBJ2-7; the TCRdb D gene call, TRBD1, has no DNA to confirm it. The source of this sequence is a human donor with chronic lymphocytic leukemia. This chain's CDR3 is CASSFSGKYEQYF.